The next 2 T cell receptor beta chains were all read from a single sample in a study of T cells in Graves' hyperthyroidism and ophthalmopathy. Amplified regions were TCR beta CDR3 sequences from RNA transcripts. The study used the HTBI primer set for a first-round RT-PCR of the TCR CDR3. Using its own MiXCR run on the multiplex PCR reads, TCRdb lists one record per CDR3 protein. The sample has around 600,000 distinct CDR3 sequences; just under 45% are singletons. Input material: peripheral blood or thyroid tissue (not recorded which). Receptors were obtained from an adult man with Graves' disease, either hyperthyroidism or ophthalmopathy (not recorded which).

The chain links TRBV12-3 or TRBV12-4 to TRBJ2-3; D possibly matches TRBD1 or TRBD2 (5 bases each). Trimming stripped 7 bases from V and 6 bases from J, with 8 bases between. The length of the CDR3 is 11 residues. CDR3 sequence (DNA): TGTGCCAGCAACGAGGGGGATACGCAGTATTTT. It yields the protein CASNEGDTQYF.

The chain combines TRBV20-1 with TRBJ2-7, with 7 bases aligning to TRBD2. Trimming at V came to 2 bases and at J to 2 bases, leaving 9 bases not matched to a gene. Germline loops: CDR1 DFQATT, CDR2 SNEGSKA (reference sequence). CDR3 length: 15 residues. The CDR3 loop reads CSARNPSGRTYEQYF. CDR3 in DNA: TGCAGTGCTAGAAACCCTAGCGGTAGAACCTACGAGCAGTACTTC.